The clone carrying this T cell receptor (beta chain) was seen just once. Its matching antigen is unknown. Some clones are missing from TCRdb's copy, which holds only in-frame ones; the method was immunoSEQ multiplex PCR. The data show roughly 1,500,000 clones, 95% to 99% seen once. The data derive from a study of shared clonotypes between healthy human individuals. Findings and limits, study-wide: What naive subsets generally showed was a larger estimated richness than memory subsets showed.

Germline values: CDR1 ENHRY, CDR2 SYGVKD. The ends lost 6 bases at V and 5 bases at J; junction bases unmatched: 1. The CDR3 is 15 amino acids. Sequenced material: naive CD4+ T cells sorted from blood. Regarding subset: CD45RA+ positively selected. The source of this sequence is a man aged 25-40 years in good health. The chain joins TRBV10-3 to TRBJ2-2, with TRBD2 matching over 15 bases. This CDR3 is CAIRGLAGGTGELFF. In nucleotides, the CDR3 is TGTGCCATCAGGGGACTAGCGGGAGGTACCGGGGAGCTGTTTTTT.